These 8 T cell receptor beta chains originate from one sample sequenced in a study of T cells expressing NK-cell markers. After re-calling the 5' RACE reads, TCRdb lists one entry per CDR3 protein, DNA absent. The sample includes roughly 450,000 distinct CDR3 sequences. Specimen: blood T cells: a sorted CD56 or NKG2C T cell subset, CD4+ or CD8+ T cells, or bulk PBMC T cells (not recorded which). These receptors all come from a woman between 45 and 60 years old in good health.

The chain has TRBV20-1 and TRBJ2-7; the TCRdb D gene call, TRBD1, has no DNA to confirm it. The CDR3 contains 14 residues. Germline assignment: CDR1 DFQATT and CDR2 SNEGSKA (reference sequence). Here the CDR3 reads CSARAGDASWEQYF.

V is TRBV25-1 and J is TRBJ2-1. The CDR3 is 13 residues long. Germline values: CDR1 MGHDK, CDR2 SYGVNS. CDR3: CASSGHSPKEQFF. Variable domain in full (rest from reference TRBV25-1 and TRBJ2-1): EADIYQTPRYLVIGTGKKITLECSQTMGHDKMYWYQQDPGMELHLIHYSYGVNSTEKGDLSSESTVSRIRTEHFPLTLESARPSHTSQYLCASSGHSPKEQFFGPGTRLTVL.

V is TRBV20-1 and J is TRBJ2-1; TCRdb calls TRBD2, which cannot be checked without DNA. This CDR3 contains 16 residues. Per the germline V gene, CDR1 is DFQATT and CDR2 is SNEGSKA (reference sequence). The CDR3 loop reads CSARDFWASDHNEQFF.

The chain uses TRBV12-3 or TRBV12-4 and TRBJ2-2; as DNA is missing, the TRBD2 call by TCRdb cannot be tested. The CDR3 is 16 amino acids. CDR3 loop: CASSLVGLAHTGELFF.

The CDR3 loop is CASYPAHGAGILNEQFF. The rearrangement uses TRBV7-9 and TRBJ2-1; checking the TCRdb D call of TRBD1 is not possible without DNA. The germline V gene encodes CDR1 SEHNR and CDR2 FQNEAQ (reference sequence). The CDR3 spans 17 residues.

J is TRBJ2-5 and V is TRBV2; the TCRdb D gene call, TRBD2, has no DNA to confirm it. Germline lookup yields CDR1 SNHLY and CDR2 FYNNEI. CDR3 size: 16 residues. Here the CDR3 reads CASSPNRLVIQETQYF.

The rearrangement uses TRBV27 and TRBJ2-1; TCRdb lists TRBD2, though no DNA is available to test this call. CDR3 size: 15 residues. Germline CDR1 reads MNHEY; CDR2 reads SMNVEV (reference sequence). The CDR3 is CASSLSGRFRNEQFF.

The rearrangement joins TRBV6-5 to TRBJ2-7; TCRdb's assignment of TRBD2 cannot be checked, as there is no DNA. The length of the CDR3 is 16 residues. In germline, CDR1 is MNHEY, CDR2 SVGAGI. This chain's CDR3 is CASSQPQGLIPYEQYF.